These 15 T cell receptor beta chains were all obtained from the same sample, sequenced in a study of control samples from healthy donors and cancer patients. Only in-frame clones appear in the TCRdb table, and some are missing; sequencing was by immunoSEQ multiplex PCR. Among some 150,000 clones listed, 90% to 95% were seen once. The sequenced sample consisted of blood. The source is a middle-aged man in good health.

The CDR3 here is CASSIFRTSGGKYQETQYF. In DNA form, the CDR3 reads TGTGCCAGTAGTATATTCAGGACTAGCGGGGGGAAGTACCAAGAGACCCAGTACTTC. The V and J genes are TRBV19 and TRBJ2-5, with 14 bases lining up with TRBD2. CDR3 length equals 19 residues. Germline CDR1 and CDR2: LNHDA and SQIVND (reference sequence). V shed 2 bases and J 0 bases; nucleotides not matched to a gene: 8. The full variable domain, completed using reference TRBV19 and TRBJ2-5, is DGGITQSPKYLFRKEGQNVTLSCEQNLNHDAMYWYRQDPGQGLRLIYYSQIVNDFQKGDIAEGYSVSREKKESFPLTVTSAQKNPTAFYLCASSIFRTSGGKYQETQYFGPGTRLLVL.

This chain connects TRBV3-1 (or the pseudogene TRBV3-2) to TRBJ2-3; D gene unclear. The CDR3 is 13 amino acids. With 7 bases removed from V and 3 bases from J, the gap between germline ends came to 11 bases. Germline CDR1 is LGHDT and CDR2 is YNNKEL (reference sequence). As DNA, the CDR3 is TGTGCCAGCAAAGGGCCTGGTACAGATACGCAGTATTTT. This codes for CASKGPGTDTQYF.

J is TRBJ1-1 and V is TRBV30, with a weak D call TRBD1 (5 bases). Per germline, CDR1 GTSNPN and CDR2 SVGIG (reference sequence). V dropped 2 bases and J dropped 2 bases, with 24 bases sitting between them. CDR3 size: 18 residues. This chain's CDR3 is CAWSRAGIGEPLNTEAFF. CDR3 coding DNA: TGTGCCTGGAGTCGGGCAGGGATCGGGGAACCTCTAAACACTGAAGCTTTCTTT.

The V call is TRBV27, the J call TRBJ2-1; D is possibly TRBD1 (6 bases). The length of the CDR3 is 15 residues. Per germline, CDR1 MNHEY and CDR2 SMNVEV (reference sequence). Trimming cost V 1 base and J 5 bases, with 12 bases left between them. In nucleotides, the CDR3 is TGTGCCAGCAGTTTATTCCAGGGGCCGGACAATGAGCAGTTCTTC. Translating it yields CASSLFQGPDNEQFF.

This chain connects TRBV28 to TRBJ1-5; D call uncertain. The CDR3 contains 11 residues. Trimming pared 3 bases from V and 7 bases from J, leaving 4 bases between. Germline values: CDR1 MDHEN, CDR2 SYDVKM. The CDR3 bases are TGTGCCAGCAGTTTTGGCCAGCCCCAGCATTTT. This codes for CASSFGQPQHF.

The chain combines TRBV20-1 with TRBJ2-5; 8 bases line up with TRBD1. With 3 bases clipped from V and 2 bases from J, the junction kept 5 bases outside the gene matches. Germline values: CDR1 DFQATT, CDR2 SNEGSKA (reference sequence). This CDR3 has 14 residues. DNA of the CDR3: TGCAGTGCTAGTAGCAGGGGGCGGCAAGAGACCCAGTACTTC. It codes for CSASSRGRQETQYF.

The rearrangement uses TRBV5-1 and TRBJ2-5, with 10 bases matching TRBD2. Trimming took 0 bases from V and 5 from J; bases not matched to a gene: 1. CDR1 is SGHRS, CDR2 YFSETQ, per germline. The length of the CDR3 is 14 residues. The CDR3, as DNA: TGCGCCAGCAGCTTGGCTAGCGGGAGTGAGACCCAGTACTTC. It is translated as CASSLASGSETQYF.

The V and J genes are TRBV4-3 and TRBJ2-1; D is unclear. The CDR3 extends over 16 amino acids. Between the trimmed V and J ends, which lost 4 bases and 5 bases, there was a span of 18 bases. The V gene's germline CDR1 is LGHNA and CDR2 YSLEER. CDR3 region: CASSLLGQEVDNEQFF. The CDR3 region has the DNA TGCGCCAGCAGCCTCCTGGGTCAGGAAGTTGACAATGAGCAGTTCTTC.

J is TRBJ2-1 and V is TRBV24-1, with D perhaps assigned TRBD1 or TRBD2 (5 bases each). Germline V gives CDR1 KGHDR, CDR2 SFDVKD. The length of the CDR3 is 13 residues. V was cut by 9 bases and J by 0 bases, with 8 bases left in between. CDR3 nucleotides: TGTGCCACCTCGGGACCCTCCTACAATGAGCAGTTCTTC. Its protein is CATSGPSYNEQFF.

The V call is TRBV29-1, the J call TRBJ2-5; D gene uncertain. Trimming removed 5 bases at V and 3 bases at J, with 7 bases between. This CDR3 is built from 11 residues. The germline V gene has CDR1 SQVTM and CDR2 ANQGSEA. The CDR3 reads CSVHLEETQYF. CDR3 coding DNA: TGCAGCGTTCACCTCGAAGAGACCCAGTACTTC. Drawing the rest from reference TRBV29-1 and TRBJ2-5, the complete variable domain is SAVISQKPSRDICQRGTSLTIQCQVDSQVTMMFWYRQQPGQSLTLIATANQGSEATYESGFVIDKFPISRPNLTFSTLTVSNMSPEDSSIYLCSVHLEETQYFGPGTRLLVL.

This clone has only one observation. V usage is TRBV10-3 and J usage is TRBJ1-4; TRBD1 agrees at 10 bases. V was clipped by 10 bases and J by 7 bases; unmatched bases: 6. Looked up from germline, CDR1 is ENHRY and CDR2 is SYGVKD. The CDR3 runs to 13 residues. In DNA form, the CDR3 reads TGTGCCACCGCAGGACAGGGGGGTGAAAAACTGTTTTTT. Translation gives CATAGQGGEKLFF.

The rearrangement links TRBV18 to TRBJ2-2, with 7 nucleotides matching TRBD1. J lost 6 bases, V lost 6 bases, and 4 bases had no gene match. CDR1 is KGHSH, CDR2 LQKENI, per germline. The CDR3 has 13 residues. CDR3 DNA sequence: TGTGCCAGCTCGCCAACAGGGGCCGGGGAGCTGTTTTTT. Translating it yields CASSPTGAGELFF.

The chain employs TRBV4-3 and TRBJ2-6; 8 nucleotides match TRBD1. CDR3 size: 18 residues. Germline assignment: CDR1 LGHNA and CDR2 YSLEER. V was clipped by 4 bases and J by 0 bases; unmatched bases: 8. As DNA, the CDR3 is TGCGCCAGCAGCCCCTCGGGACAGGCCCTCTCTGGGGCCAACGTCCTGACTTTC. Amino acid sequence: CASSPSGQALSGANVLTF.

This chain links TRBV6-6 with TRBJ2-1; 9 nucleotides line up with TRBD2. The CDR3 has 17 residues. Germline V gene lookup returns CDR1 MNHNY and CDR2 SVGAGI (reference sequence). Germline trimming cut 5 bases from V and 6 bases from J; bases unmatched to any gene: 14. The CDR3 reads CASSPPVRRGGSNEQFF. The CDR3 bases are TGTGCCAGCAGTCCCCCGGTCCGGCGGGGGGGTTCCAATGAGCAGTTCTTC.

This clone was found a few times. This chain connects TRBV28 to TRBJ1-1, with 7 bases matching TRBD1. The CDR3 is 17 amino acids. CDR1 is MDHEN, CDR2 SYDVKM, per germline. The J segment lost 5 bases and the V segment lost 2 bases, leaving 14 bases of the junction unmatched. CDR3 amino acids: CASSLGDSLTVGTEAFF. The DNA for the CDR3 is TGTGCCAGCAGTTTAGGGGACAGCCTAACGGTGGGAACTGAAGCTTTCTTT.